These 18 T cell receptor beta chains share one sample of origin, sequenced in a study of CD8+ T cells in alopecia areata (dated by TCRdb to the late 2010s). The protocol used for the library was the immunoSEQ multiplex PCR assay. RNA was extracted from all samples and reverse transcribed into cDNA as template for TCR sequencing. TCRdb mirrors the immuneACCESS table, restricted to in-frame sequences. Some clones are absent from its copies; in checked studies, under half trace to an unresolved V gene, and the reason for the others is unknown. In all, the sample holds some 180,000 clones, and roughly 60% of those were seen once. More than 1.5% of the sample is taken by the ten largest. The time point label here, explained by the study, means: baseline before oral tofacitinib. Sequenced here: CD4+ T cells sorted from blood, sampled at week 0. The source is a human donor with alopecia areata.

This chain links TRBV14 with TRBJ2-5, with 8 bases that match TRBD1. J was trimmed by 4 bases and V by 1 base; bases with no gene match: 2. The germline V gene has CDR1 SGHDN and CDR2 FVKESK. The CDR3 spans 14 residues. The CDR3 loop is CASSQAGGGETQYF. The CDR3 nucleotides read TGTGCCAGCAGCCAAGCAGGGGGCGGAGAGACCCAGTACTTC.

The chain links TRBV19 to TRBJ1-5; no firm D call. This CDR3 contains 18 residues. Between the trimmed V and J ends, which lost 2 bases and 0 bases, there was a span of 17 bases. Germline V gene lookup returns CDR1 LNHDA and CDR2 SQIVND (reference sequence). The CDR3 protein is CASSINGRLVLSNQPQHF. The CDR3 DNA sequence: TGTGCCAGTAGTATAAACGGCAGGTTGGTTCTTAGCAATCAGCCCCAGCATTTT.

The chain links TRBV30 to TRBJ2-7; 12 bases map to TRBD1. V shed 6 bases, J shed 6 bases, and the junction held 9 bases outside the gene matches. CDR1 is GTSNPN, CDR2 SVGIG, per germline (reference sequence). This CDR3 is built from 14 residues. The CDR3 region has the DNA TGTGCCTGCACTGCAGGGACAGGGGGCTTCGAGCAGTACTTC. Amino acids: CACTAGTGGFEQYF.

The gene calls are TRBV19 and TRBJ2-1, with a weak D call TRBD2 (7 bases). V dropped 9 bases and J dropped 10 bases, with 25 bases sitting between them. The CDR3 has 15 residues. Germline V CDR1 and CDR2: LNHDA, SQIVND (reference sequence). This CDR3 reads CASSRAPGGSVEQFF. The CDR3, as DNA: TGTGCCAGCTCCCGCGCTCCGGGGGGCTCGGTGGAGCAGTTCTTC.

The rearrangement links TRBV11-3 to TRBJ2-3; unclear D gene. Germline lookup yields CDR1 SGHNT and CDR2 YENEEA. The CDR3 has 14 residues. V dropped 4 bases and J dropped 4 bases, with 12 bases sitting between them. In DNA form, the CDR3 reads TGTGCCAGCAGCTATTGGCCCCTTTCAGATACGCAGTATTTT. Encoded protein: CASSYWPLSDTQYF.

V is TRBV6-5 and J is TRBJ2-1; 7 positions match TRBD1. V was clipped by 5 bases and J by 5 bases; unmatched bases: 3. The CDR3 has 13 residues. Looked up from germline, CDR1 is MNHEY and CDR2 is SVGAGI. DNA for the CDR3: TGTGCCAGCAGTAAGACAGGGAACAATGAGCAGTTCTTC. Protein: CASSKTGNNEQFF.

In this sample, this clone turned up a few times. The chain couples TRBV19 to TRBJ2-3; D not resolved. The CDR3 spans 15 residues. The V and J ends lost 3 bases and 1 base respectively, with 11 bases between them. CDR1 is LNHDA and CDR2 is SQIVND in the germline V gene (reference sequence). The chain's CDR3 is CASSIIGPGTDTQYF. Written as DNA, the CDR3 is TGTGCCAGTAGTATCATCGGACCAGGCACAGATACGCAGTATTTT.

The CDR3 DNA sequence: TGTGCCAGTAGCGGTTCGGGTATTTTCTACAATGAGCAGTTCTTC. It yields the protein CASSGSGIFYNEQFF. The rearrangement joins TRBV19 to TRBJ2-1; D unresolved. The V end lost 6 bases, the J end lost 3 bases, and 15 bases lay between the germline ends. This CDR3 comprises 15 residues. Germline CDR1 and CDR2: LNHDA and SQIVND (reference sequence). The variable domain in full, completed from reference TRBV19 and TRBJ2-1, reads DGGITQSPKYLFRKEGQNVTLSCEQNLNHDAMYWYRQDPGQGLRLIYYSQIVNDFQKGDIAEGYSVSREKKESFPLTVTSAQKNPTAFYLCASSGSGIFYNEQFFGPGTRLTVL.

The chain carries TRBV5-6 and TRBJ2-7, with D perhaps TRBD1 (5 bases). This CDR3 is 15 amino acids long. The germline gives CDR1 SGHDT, CDR2 YYEEEE. Deletions cut 0 bases from V and 0 bases from J, with 10 bases between. CDR3 nucleotides: TGTGCCAGCAGCTTGGGACAGCTAAGCTCCTACGAGCAGTACTTC. Encoded protein: CASSLGQLSSYEQYF.

The chain has TRBV30 and TRBJ1-1; 8 positions agree with TRBD1. The CDR3 consists of 13 residues. Germline V lookup: CDR1 GTSNPN, CDR2 SVGIG (reference sequence). The J segment lost 5 bases and the V segment lost 4 bases, leaving 6 bases of the junction unmatched. CDR3 in DNA: TGTGCCTGGAACCCGGACAGGGATACTGAAGCTTTCTTT. It is translated as CAWNPDRDTEAFF. The whole variable domain, remainder taken from reference TRBV30 and TRBJ1-1, is SQTIHQWPATLVQPVGSPLSLECTVEGTSNPNLYWYRQAAGRGLQLLFYSVGIGQISSEVPQNLSASRPQDRQFILSSKKLLLSDSGFYLCAWNPDRDTEAFFGQGTRLTVV.

This clone occurred once. The chain joins TRBV30 to TRBJ1-1; D not certain. The CDR3 totals 12 residues. CDR1 is GTSNPN and CDR2 is SVGIG in the germline V gene (reference sequence). V dropped 5 bases and J dropped 12 bases, with 19 bases sitting between them. The CDR3 DNA follows: TGTGCCTGGGACCGGGCCCCCGGAATGACTTTCTTT. It is translated as CAWDRAPGMTFF.

About this clone: At one end, the junction sequence differs from germline, possibly due to a read error. The chain recombines TRBV2 with TRBJ1-2, with D possibly being TRBD1 (5 bases). Germline V gene lookup returns CDR1 SNHLY and CDR2 FYNNEI. This CDR3 is built from 13 residues. This chain's CDR3 is CASSGDPNYGYTF. DNA for the CDR3: TGTGCCAGCAGTGGGGACCCTAATTATGGCTACACCTTC.

This clone has more than one count but fewer than ten. CDR3 in amino acids: CAISEASGGDTQYF. CDR3 DNA sequence: TGTGCCATCAGTGAGGCCTCAGGGGGAGATACGCAGTATTTT. The chain has TRBV10-3 and TRBJ2-3; 7 nucleotides align to TRBD1. In germline, CDR1 is ENHRY, CDR2 SYGVKD. The CDR3 is 14 amino acids. Unmatched junction bases numbered 4, after V lost 2 bases and J lost 5 bases.

This clone was picked up one time. The V and J genes are TRBV29-1 and TRBJ2-2, with 7 nucleotides matching TRBD1. V trimming: 4 bases; J trimming: 6 bases; junction bases outside the gene matches: 8. The CDR3 has 14 residues. CDR1 SQVTM and CDR2 ANQGSEA come from the germline V gene. DNA of the CDR3: TGCAGCGTTGCGTCGACAGGGAATGCCGGGGAGCTGTTTTTT. This codes for CSVASTGNAGELFF.

The chain uses TRBV2 and TRBJ1-2; D unclear. The germline V gene encodes CDR1 SNHLY and CDR2 FYNNEI. The CDR3 contains 12 residues. Trimming left V 7 bases short and J 6 bases short, with 12 bases between. Here the CDR3 DNA reads TGTGCCAGCAAAAGGGTCGCTAATGGCTACACCTTC. Amino acid sequence: CASKRVANGYTF. Full variable domain (remainder filled in from reference TRBV2 and TRBJ1-2): EPEVTQTPSHQVTQMGQEVILRCVPISNHLYFYWYRQILGQKVEFLVSFYNNEISEKSEIFDDQFSVERPDGSNFTLKIRSTKLEDSAMYFCASKRVANGYTFGSGTRLTVV.

The V call is TRBV11-1, the J call TRBJ1-4, with D possibly TRBD1 on 6 matching bases. The CDR3 contains 13 residues. The V and J ends lost 5 bases and 8 bases respectively, with 12 bases between them. Germline CDR1 and CDR2: SGHAT and FQDESV (reference sequence). In DNA, the CDR3 is TGTGCCAGCAGCAGGGGGAACCGGGAAAAACTGTTTTTT. Translation gives CASSRGNREKLFF.

V usage is TRBV9 and J usage is TRBJ2-4; TRBD2 matches at 9 bases. The CDR3 loop spans 16 amino acids. Germline V gene data show CDR1 as SGDLS and CDR2 as YYNGEE. V trimming: 4 bases; J trimming: 5 bases; junction bases outside the gene matches: 10. The CDR3 reads CASSPTSGGVQNIQYF. The CDR3 DNA reads TGTGCCAGCAGCCCGACTAGCGGAGGGGTTCAAAACATTCAGTACTTC.

This chain connects TRBV25-1 to TRBJ1-6, with D uncertain. CDR3 length equals 14 residues. Germline V lookup: CDR1 MGHDK, CDR2 SYGVNS. V was trimmed by 4 bases and J by 8 bases, leaving 12 bases between them. The CDR3 bases are TGTGCCAGCAGTGGTGGTGGCACCTATTCACCCCTCCACTTT. Its protein is CASSGGGTYSPLHF.